Listed below are T cell receptor beta chains from one sample, sequenced in a study of T cell repertoires in cytomegalovirus infection. Using its own MiXCR run on the reads, TCRdb lists one record per CDR3 protein. This repertoire shows roughly 280,000 distinct CDR3 sequences, approximately 9.1% found once; its top ten account for around 16%. Input material: PBMCs. These receptors were obtained from a human donor in good health (CMV status not recorded). Some clones in this sample may be carry-over from other donors' samples. CDR3s include the opening cysteine and the closing phenylalanine or tryptophan. A D gene is named only where the DNA matches it firmly. Clone size is given for some rows only: seen once, a few or many times, or a class if the clone is expanded.

abundance	v_gene	d_gene	j_gene	CDR3aa	CDR3nt
many	TRBV4-3	TRBD1	TRBJ2-7	CASSLTTGAYEQYF	TGCGCCAGCAGCCTAACGACAGGGGCCTACGAGCAGTACTTC
many	TRBV4-3	.	TRBJ2-7	CASSQDWGVGDEQYF	TGCGCCAGCAGCCAAGATTGGGGAGTTGGAGACGAGCAGTACTTC
few	TRBV29-1	.	TRBJ2-7	CAAKETYEQYF	TGCGCTGCCAAAGAGACCTACGAGCAGTACTTC
many	TRBV13	TRBD1	TRBJ1-3	CASSHRDRPGNTIYF	TGTGCCAGCAGCCACCGGGACAGGCCTGGAAACACCATATATTTT
many	TRBV28	.	TRBJ1-5	CASSPHGAGNQPQHF	TGTGCCAGCAGTCCCCACGGGGCAGGGAATCAGCCCCAGCATTTT
many	TRBV7-9	.	TRBJ2-7	CASSLSANSYEQYF	TGTGCCAGCAGCTTGTCCGCCAACTCCTACGAGCAGTACTTC
few	TRBV29-1	.	TRBJ2-7	CKSPPDLYEQYF	TGCAAATCTCCCCCGGACCTCTACGAGCAGTACTTC
few	TRBV6-2/TRBV6-3	TRBD1	TRBJ1-1	CASSYSRDRGLNTEAFF	TGTGCCAGCAGTTACTCGAGGGACAGGGGGCTGAACACTGAAGCTTTCTTT
many	TRBV7-6	TRBD1	TRBJ2-7	CASSLTRTGEHEQYF	TGTGCCAGCAGCTTAACCAGGACAGGGGAACACGAGCAGTACTTC
many	TRBV7-8	.	TRBJ2-7	CASSPKGGYEQYF	TGTGCCAGCAGCCCTAAGGGGGGCTACGAGCAGTACTTC
few	TRBV7-6	.	TRBJ2-5	CASREGTYQETQYF	TGTGCCAGCAGAGAGGGAACGTACCAAGAGACCCAGTACTTC
.	TRBV9	.	TRBJ1-3	CASSGTPNSGNTIYF	TGTGCCAGCAGCGGGACCCCGAACTCTGGAAACACCATATATTTT
few	TRBV12-3/TRBV12-4	TRBD2	TRBJ2-1	CASSGRGGPVEQFF	TGTGCCAGCTCAGGGCGGGGAGGGCCCGTTGAGCAGTTCTTC
many	TRBV4-3	.	TRBJ1-1	CASSQEKWRNTEAFF	TGCGCCAGCAGCCAAGAAAAGTGGCGGAACACTGAAGCTTTCTTT
few	TRBV12-3/TRBV12-4	TRBD2	TRBJ2-1	CASSLINRVGLAGSPPNNEQFF	TGTGCCAGCAGTTTAATTAATAGAGTGGGACTAGCGGGATCACCCCCGAACAATGAGCAGTTCTTC
few	TRBV5-1	.	TRBJ1-1	CASRTDRFEEAFF	TGCGCCAGCCGGACGGACAGATTCGAAGAAGCTTTCTTT
many	TRBV12-3/TRBV12-4	TRBD1	TRBJ1-1	CASSSGQGIEAFF	TGTGCCAGCAGTTCCGGACAGGGTATTGAAGCTTTCTTT
many	TRBV7-8	TRBD1	TRBJ2-1	CASSSPGQGPEQFF	TGTGCCAGCAGTTCCCCCGGACAGGGACCTGAGCAGTTCTTC
many	TRBV6-1	.	TRBJ2-7	CASSPRGADSYEQYF	TGTGCCAGCAGTCCCCGTGGGGCAGACTCCTACGAGCAGTACTTC
many	TRBV7-2	.	TRBJ2-3	CASSLTSRNTDTQYF	TGTGCCAGCAGCTTAACTAGCAGAAACACAGATACGCAGTATTTT
many	TRBV7-3	TRBD1	TRBJ2-7	CASSPDSGTGSYEQYF	TGTGCCAGCAGCCCAGATTCCGGGACAGGCTCCTACGAGCAGTACTTC
once	TRBV12-3/TRBV12-4	.	TRBJ1-1	CASCFFSDGTEAFF	TGTGCCAGCTGTTTCTTTTCGGATGGGACTGAAGCTTTCTTT
many	TRBV7-2	TRBD2	TRBJ2-3	CASSLIQRGGRQTDTQYF	TGTGCCAGCAGCTTAATCCAGCGGGGGGGCCGTCAAACAGATACGCAGTATTTT
many	TRBV12-3/TRBV12-4	TRBD1	TRBJ1-4	CASTHRGNNEKLFF	TGTGCCAGCACCCACAGGGGAAATAATGAAAAACTGTTTTTT
many	TRBV10-3	.	TRBJ2-7	CAISEGNRVQYEQYF	TGTGCCATCAGTGAGGGGAACAGGGTTCAATACGAGCAGTACTTC
few	TRBV18	.	TRBJ2-3	CASSRTNTDTQYF	TGTGCCAGCTCTAGGACCAACACAGATACGCAGTATTTT
few	TRBV7-8	TRBD2	TRBJ2-3	CASSLGRVAGADTQYF	TGTGCCAGCAGCTTAGGTCGGGTAGCGGGAGCGGATACGCAGTATTTT
.	TRBV18	TRBD1	TRBJ1-3	CASSEQGALGNTIYF	TGTGCCAGCTCAGAACAGGGGGCGCTTGGAAACACCATATATTTT
.	TRBV30	.	TRBJ2-1	CAWSVGEYNEQFF	TGTGCCTGGAGTGTAGGGGAGTACAATGAGCAGTTCTTC
many	TRBV7-2	TRBD2	TRBJ2-7	CASSGSGKRAYEQYF	TGTGCCAGCAGCGGTAGCGGGAAAAGGGCGTACGAGCAGTACTTC
many	TRBV6-6	.	TRBJ1-1	CASTPLGGSTEAFF	TGTGCCAGCACCCCTCTGGGGGGGAGCACTGAAGCTTTCTTT
few	TRBV10-2	TRBD1	TRBJ1-2	CASRDTGGANYGYTF	TGCGCCAGCAGGGATACAGGGGGCGCGAACTATGGCTACACCTTC
few	TRBV28	.	TRBJ1-1	CASRPGHWTEAFF	TGTGCCAGCAGGCCGGGGCATTGGACTGAAGCTTTCTTT
many	TRBV7-9	.	TRBJ1-1	CASSSHGVGDTEAFF	TGTGCCAGCAGCTCCCACGGGGTGGGGGACACTGAAGCTTTCTTT
many	TRBV7-8	.	TRBJ1-1	CASSHRGRGMNTEAFF	TGTGCCAGCAGCCATAGGGGGAGGGGGATGAACACTGAAGCTTTCTTT
many	TRBV7-2	.	TRBJ2-3	CASSYVIGLRTDTQYF	TGTGCCAGCAGCTATGTGATTGGGCTCCGCACAGATACGCAGTATTTT
.	TRBV20-1	.	TRBJ1-2	CSARVQATYGYTF	TGCAGTGCTAGAGTGCAGGCGACCTATGGCTACACCTTC
many	TRBV12-3/TRBV12-4	.	TRBJ2-7	CASSFGQGKSYEQYF	TGTGCCAGCAGTTTTGGCCAGGGGAAGTCCTACGAGCAGTACTTC
.	TRBV10-3	.	TRBJ2-7	CAISLENYYEQYF	TGTGCCATCAGTCTAGAGAACTACTACGAGCAGTACTTC
few	TRBV6-1	.	TRBJ1-1	CASSYGPFEAFF	TGTGCCAGCAGTTACGGCCCGTTCGAAGCTTTCTTT
.	TRBV27	.	TRBJ2-1	CASSSLSSYNEQFF	TGTGCCAGCAGTTCCTTAAGCTCCTACAATGAGCAGTTCTTC
.	TRBV20-1	.	TRBJ1-1	CSAKWGRGGNDEAFF	TGCAGTGCCAAATGGGGGAGGGGTGGGAACGATGAAGCTTTCTTT
many	TRBV5-6	.	TRBJ2-1	CASSLAGGLVF	TGTGCCAGCAGCTTGGCGGGTGGCTTGGTCTTC
many	TRBV20-1	.	TRBJ2-1	CSAPGTSRRNEQFF	TGCAGTGCGCCCGGGACTTCTCGACGCAATGAGCAGTTCTTC
many	TRBV7-2	TRBD1	TRBJ2-2	CASSAEQGALTGELFF	TGTGCCAGCAGCGCGGAACAGGGGGCGTTAACCGGGGAGCTGTTTTTT
few	TRBV30	.	TRBJ2-3	CAWSVTSTDTQYF	TGTGCCTGGAGTGTAACCAGCACAGATACGCAGTATTTT
.	TRBV5-1	TRBD1	TRBJ2-5	CASSIGQGQETQYF	TGCGCCAGCAGCATAGGACAGGGACAAGAGACCCAGTACTTC
many	TRBV7-2	.	TRBJ1-2	CASSSDGGDYGYTF	TGTGCCAGCAGCTCTGACGGGGGCGACTATGGCTACACCTTC
many	TRBV7-6	TRBD1	TRBJ1-1	CASTLGAGGNTEAFF	TGTGCCAGCACCCTAGGGGCAGGGGGGAACACTGAAGCTTTCTTT
few	TRBV10-3	.	TRBJ1-3	CAIMANSGNTIYF	TGTGCCATCATGGCCAACTCTGGAAACACCATATATTTT
many	TRBV7-2	.	TRBJ1-1	CASSLARRSTEAFF	TGTGCCAGCAGCTTAGCGAGGAGGAGCACTGAAGCTTTCTTT